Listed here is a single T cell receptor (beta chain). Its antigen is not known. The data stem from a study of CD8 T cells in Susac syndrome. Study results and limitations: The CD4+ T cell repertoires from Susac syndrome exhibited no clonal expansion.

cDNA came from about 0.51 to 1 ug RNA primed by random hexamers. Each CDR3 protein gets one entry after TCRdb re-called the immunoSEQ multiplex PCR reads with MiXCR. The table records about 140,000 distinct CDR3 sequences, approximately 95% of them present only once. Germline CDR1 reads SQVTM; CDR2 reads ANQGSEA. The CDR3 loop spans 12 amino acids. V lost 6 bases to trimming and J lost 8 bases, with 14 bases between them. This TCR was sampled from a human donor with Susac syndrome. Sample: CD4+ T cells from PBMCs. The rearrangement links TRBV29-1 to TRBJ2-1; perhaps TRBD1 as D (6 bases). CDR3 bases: TGCAGCGTCGCTAACAGGGTGGATGAGCAGTTCTTC. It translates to CSVANRVDEQFF.